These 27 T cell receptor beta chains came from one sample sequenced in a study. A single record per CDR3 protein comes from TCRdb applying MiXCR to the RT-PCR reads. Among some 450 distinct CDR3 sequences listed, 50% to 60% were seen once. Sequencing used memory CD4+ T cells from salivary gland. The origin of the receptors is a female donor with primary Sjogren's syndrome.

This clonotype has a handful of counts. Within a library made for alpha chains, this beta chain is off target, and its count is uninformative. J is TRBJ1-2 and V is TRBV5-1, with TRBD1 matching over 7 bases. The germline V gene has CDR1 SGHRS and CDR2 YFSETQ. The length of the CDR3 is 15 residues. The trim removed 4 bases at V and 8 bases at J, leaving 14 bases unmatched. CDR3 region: CASSPDRPYQFGYTF. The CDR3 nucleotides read TGCGCCAGCAGCCCGGACAGGCCTTATCAATTCGGCTACACCTTC.

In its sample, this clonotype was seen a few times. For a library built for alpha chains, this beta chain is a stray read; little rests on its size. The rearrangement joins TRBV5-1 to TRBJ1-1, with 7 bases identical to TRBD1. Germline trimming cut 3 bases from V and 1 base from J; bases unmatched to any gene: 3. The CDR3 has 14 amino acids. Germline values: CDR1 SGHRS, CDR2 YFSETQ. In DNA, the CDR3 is TGCGCCAGCAGCTCGGGACAGCCGAACACTGAAGCTTTCTTT. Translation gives CASSSGQPNTEAFF.

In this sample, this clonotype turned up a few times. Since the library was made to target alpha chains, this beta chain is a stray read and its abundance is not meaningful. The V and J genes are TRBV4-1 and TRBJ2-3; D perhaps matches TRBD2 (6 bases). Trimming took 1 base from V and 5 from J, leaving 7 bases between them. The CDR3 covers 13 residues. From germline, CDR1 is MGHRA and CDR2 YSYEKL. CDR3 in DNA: TGCGCCAGCAGCCAAGGGGGGGTAGATACGCAGTATTTT. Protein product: CASSQGGVDTQYF.

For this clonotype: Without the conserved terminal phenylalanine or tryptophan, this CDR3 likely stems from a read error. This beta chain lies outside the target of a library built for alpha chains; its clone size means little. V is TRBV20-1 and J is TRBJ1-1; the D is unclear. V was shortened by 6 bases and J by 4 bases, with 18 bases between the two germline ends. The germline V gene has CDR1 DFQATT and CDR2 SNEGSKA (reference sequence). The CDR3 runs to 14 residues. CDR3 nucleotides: TGCAGTGCCCGAAGTGGCAGACTAAGCACTGAAGCTTTCTCT. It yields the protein CSARSGRLSTEAFS.

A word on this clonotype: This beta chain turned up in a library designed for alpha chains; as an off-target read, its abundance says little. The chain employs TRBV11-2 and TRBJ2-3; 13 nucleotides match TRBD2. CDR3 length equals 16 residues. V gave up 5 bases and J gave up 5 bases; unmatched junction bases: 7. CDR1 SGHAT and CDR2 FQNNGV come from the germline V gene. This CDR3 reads CASSLGLAGVGDTQYF. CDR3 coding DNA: TGTGCCAGCAGCCTAGGACTAGCGGGGGTGGGAGATACGCAGTATTTT.

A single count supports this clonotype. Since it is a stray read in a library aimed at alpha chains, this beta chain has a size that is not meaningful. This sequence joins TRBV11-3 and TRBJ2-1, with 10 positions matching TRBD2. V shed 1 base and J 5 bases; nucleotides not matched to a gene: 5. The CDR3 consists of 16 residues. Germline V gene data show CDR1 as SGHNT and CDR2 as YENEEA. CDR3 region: CASSLAGLAVNNEQFF. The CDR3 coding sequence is TGTGCCAGCAGCTTAGCAGGACTAGCGGTCAACAATGAGCAGTTCTTC.

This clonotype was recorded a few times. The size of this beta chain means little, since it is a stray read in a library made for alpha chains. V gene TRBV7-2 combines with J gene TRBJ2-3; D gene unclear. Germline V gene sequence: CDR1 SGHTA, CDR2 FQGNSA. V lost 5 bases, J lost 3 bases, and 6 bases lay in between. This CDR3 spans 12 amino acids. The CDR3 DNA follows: TGTGCCAGCAGCCTCAGTACAGATACGCAGTATTTT. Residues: CASSLSTDTQYF. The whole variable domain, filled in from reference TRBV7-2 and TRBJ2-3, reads GAGVSQSPSNKVTEKGKDVELRCDPISGHTALYWYRQSLGQGLEFLIYFQGNSAPDKSGLPSDRFSAERTGGSVSTLTIQRTQQEDSAVYLCASSLSTDTQYFGPGTRLTVL.

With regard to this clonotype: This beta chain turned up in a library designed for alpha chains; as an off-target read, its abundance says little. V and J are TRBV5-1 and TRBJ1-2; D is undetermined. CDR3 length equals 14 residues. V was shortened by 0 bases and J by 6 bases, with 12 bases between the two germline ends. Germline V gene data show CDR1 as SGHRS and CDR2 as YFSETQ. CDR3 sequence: CASSLGESENGYTF. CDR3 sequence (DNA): TGCGCCAGCAGCTTGGGGGAGAGCGAGAATGGCTACACCTTC.

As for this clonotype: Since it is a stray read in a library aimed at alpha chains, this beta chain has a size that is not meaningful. The CDR3 loop is CASSLEPGSEQFF. For the CDR3, the DNA is TGTGCCAGCAGCTTAGAGCCGGGCTCGGAGCAGTTCTTC. The V gene is TRBV7-2, the J gene TRBJ2-1; no clear D. The germline V gene has CDR1 SGHTA and CDR2 FQGNSA. V was pared by 1 base and J by 10 bases, with 11 bases between. This CDR3 region has 13 residues.

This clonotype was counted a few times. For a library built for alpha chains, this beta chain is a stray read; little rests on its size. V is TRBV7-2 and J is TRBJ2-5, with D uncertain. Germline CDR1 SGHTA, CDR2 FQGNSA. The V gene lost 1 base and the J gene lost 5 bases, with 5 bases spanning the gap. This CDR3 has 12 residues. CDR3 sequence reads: CASSLGSETQYF. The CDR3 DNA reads TGTGCCAGCAGCTTAGGGTCGGAGACCCAGTACTTC.

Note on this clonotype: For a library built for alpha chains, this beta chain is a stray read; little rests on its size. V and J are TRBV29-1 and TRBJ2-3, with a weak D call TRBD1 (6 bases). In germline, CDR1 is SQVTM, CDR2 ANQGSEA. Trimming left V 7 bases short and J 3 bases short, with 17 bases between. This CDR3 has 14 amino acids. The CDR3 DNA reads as TGCAGCGGAAGAAGGGGGATGGGAACAGATACGCAGTATTTT. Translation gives CSGRRGMGTDTQYF.

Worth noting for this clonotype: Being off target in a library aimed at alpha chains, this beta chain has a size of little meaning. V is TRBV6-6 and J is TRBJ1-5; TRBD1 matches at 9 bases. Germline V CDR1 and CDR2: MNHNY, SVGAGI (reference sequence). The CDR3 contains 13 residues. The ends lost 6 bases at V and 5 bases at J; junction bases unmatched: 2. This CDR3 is CASRWTGDQPQHF. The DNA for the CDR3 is TGTGCCAGCAGATGGACAGGGGATCAGCCCCAGCATTTT.

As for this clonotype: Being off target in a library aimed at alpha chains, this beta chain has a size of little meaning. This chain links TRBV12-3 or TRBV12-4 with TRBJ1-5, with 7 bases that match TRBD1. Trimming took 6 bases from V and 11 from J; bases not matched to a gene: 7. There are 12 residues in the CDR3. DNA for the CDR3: TGTGCCAGCAGCCGGGGGACAGAGGCCCAGCATTTT. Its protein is CASSRGTEAQHF.

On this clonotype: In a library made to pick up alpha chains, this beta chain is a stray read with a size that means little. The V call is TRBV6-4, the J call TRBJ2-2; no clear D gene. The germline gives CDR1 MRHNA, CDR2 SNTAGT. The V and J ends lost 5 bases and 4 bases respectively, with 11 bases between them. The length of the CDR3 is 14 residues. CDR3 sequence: CASSSRISTGELFF. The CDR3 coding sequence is TGTGCCAGCAGTTCCCGGATATCCACCGGGGAGCTGTTTTTT.

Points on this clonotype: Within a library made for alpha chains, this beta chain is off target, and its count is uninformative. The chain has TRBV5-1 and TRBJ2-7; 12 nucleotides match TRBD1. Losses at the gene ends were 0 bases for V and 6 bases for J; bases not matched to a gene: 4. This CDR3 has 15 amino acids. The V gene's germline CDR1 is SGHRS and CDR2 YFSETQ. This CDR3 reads CASSLVGTGGGEQYF. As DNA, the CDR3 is TGCGCCAGCAGCTTGGTCGGGACAGGGGGCGGCGAGCAGTACTTC. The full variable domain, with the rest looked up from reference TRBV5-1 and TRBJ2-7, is KAGVTQTPRYLIKTRGQQVTLSCSPISGHRSVSWYQQTPGQGLQFLFEYFSETQRNKGNFPGRFSGRQFSNSRSEMNVSTLELGDSALYLCASSLVGTGGGEQYFGPGTRLTVT.

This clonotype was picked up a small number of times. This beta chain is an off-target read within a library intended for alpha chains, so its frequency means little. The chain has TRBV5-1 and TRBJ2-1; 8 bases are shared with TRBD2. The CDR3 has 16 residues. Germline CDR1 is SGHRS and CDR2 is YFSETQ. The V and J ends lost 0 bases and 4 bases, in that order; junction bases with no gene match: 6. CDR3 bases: TGCGCCAGCAGCTTGGCCCCCGGGGGGGGTTACAATGAGCAGTTCTTC. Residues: CASSLAPGGGYNEQFF.

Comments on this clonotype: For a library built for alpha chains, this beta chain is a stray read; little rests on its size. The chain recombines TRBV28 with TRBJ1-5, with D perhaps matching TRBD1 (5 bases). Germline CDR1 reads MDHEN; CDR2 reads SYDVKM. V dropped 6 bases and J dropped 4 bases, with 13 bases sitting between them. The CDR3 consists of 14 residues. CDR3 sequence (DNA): TGTGCCAGCAGACGTGGGGGAGGGAATCAGCCCCAGCATTTT. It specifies CASRRGGGNQPQHF.

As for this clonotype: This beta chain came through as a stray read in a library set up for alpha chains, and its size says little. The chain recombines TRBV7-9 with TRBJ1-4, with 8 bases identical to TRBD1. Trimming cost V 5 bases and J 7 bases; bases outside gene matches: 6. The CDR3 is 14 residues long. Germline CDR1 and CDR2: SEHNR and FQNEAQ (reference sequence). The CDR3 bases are TGTGCCAGCAGCATCGGACAGGGTCGTGAAAAACTGTTTTTT. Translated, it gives CASSIGQGREKLFF.

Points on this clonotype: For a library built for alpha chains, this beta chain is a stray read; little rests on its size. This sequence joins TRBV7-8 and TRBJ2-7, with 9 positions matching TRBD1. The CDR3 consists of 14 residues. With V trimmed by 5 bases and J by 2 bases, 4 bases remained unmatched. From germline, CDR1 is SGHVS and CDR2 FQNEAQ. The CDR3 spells CASSPRDRAYEQYF. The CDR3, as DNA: TGTGCCAGCAGCCCCCGGGACAGGGCCTACGAGCAGTACTTC.

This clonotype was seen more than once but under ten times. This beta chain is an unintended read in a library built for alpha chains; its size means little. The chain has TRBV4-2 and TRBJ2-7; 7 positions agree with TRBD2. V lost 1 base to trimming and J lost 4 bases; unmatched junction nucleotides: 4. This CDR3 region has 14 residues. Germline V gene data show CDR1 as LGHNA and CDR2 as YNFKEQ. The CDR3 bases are TGTGCCAGCAGCCAAGCCCTAGCGGATTACGAGCAGTACTTC. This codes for CASSQALADYEQYF.

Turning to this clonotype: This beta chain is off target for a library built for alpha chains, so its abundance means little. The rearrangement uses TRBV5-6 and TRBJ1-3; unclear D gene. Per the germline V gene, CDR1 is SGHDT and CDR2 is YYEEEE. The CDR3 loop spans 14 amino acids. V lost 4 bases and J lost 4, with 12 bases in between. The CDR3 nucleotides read TGTGCCAGCAGCCTTCAGGCGGCGGGAAACACCATATATTTT. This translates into CASSLQAAGNTIYF.

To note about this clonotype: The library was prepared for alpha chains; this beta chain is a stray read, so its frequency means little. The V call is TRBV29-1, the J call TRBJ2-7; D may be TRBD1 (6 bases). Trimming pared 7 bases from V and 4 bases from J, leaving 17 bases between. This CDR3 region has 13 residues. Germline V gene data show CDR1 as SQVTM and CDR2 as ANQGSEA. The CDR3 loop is CSATGGGVYEQYF. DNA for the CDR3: TGCAGCGCTACAGGTGGGGGCGTTTACGAGCAGTACTTC.

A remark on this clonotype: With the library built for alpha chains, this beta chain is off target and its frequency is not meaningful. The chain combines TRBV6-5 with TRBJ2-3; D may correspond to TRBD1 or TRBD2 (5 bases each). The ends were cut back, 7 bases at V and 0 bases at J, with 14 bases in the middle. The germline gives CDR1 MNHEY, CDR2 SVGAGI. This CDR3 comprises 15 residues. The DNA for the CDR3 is TGTGCCAGCACCAGGGACCCTACTAGCACAGATACGCAGTATTTT. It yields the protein CASTRDPTSTDTQYF.

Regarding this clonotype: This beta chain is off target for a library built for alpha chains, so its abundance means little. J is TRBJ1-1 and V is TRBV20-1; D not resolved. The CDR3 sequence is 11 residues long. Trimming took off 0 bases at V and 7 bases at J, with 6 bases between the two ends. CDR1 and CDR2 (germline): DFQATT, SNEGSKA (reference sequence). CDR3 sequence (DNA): TGCAGTGCTAGAGATTTTGGTGAAGCTTTCTTT. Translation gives CSARDFGEAFF.

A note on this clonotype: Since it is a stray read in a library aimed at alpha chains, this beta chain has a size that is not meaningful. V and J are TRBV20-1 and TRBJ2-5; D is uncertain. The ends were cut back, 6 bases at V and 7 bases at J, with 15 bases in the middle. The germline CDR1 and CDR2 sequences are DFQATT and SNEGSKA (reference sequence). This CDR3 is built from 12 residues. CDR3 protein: CSARLGEVTQYF. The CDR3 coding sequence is TGCAGTGCCCGGCTTGGGGAAGTGACCCAGTACTTC.

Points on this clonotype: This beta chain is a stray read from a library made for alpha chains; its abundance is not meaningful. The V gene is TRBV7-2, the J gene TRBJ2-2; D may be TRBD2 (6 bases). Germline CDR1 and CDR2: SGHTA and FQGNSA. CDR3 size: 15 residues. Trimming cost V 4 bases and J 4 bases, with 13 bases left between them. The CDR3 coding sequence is TGTGCCAGCAGCTATACTAGCTTCGGCACCGGGGAGCTGTTTTTT. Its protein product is CASSYTSFGTGELFF.

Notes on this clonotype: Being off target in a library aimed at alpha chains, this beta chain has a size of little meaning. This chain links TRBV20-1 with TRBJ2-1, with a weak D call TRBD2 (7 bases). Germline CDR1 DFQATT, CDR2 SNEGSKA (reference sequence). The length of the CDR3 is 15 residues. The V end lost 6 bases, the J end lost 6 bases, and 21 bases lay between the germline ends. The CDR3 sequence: CSALRGGLPINEQFF. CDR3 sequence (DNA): TGCAGTGCCCTAAGGGGGGGACTCCCTATCAATGAGCAGTTCTTC.